This T cell receptor (beta chain) was sequenced during a study of Ad26.COV2.S vaccination and SARS-CoV-2 variants. Overall study results and limits: Participants given vaccine showed non-spike TCR breadth similar to that of placebo recipients. Following vaccination, spike-specific CD8+ and CD4+ T cell responses reportedly exhibited substantial breadth.

The CDR3 has 16 residues. V lost 1 base and J 4 bases, leaving 13 bases between the germline ends. Germline values: CDR1 SGHVS, CDR2 FQNEAQ. As to this clone: Its specificity is unknown.

Sequencing used immunoSEQ multiplex PCR; TCRdb keeps in-frame clones, though not all of them. This sample yields 450,000 to 550,000 clones, of which around 89% are seen a single time; around 1.8% belongs to the top ten. Treatment of the sample: around 19 received Ad26.COV2.S at low or high dose, single or two shots; roughly five received placebo; per-sample allocation not given. The investigators took samples on day 63 after the first vaccine or placebo injection. The donor was a Boston adult aged 18-55 years. Spike of the Wuhan-strain SARS-CoV-2 was expressed by an Ad26 vector, which formed the vaccine.

This rearrangement joins TRBV7-8 to TRBJ1-4, with D possibly being TRBD1 (6 bases). The TCR originated in a person between 18 and 65 years old who received the Ad26.COV2.S COVID-19 vaccine or a placebo. This specimen was peripheral blood, taken in a trial of Ad26.COV2.S vaccine versus placebo. CDR3 sequence reads: CASSLEVMDSNEKLFF. The CDR3 nucleotides are TGTGCCAGCAGCTTAGAGGTGATGGACAGTAATGAAAAACTGTTTTTT.